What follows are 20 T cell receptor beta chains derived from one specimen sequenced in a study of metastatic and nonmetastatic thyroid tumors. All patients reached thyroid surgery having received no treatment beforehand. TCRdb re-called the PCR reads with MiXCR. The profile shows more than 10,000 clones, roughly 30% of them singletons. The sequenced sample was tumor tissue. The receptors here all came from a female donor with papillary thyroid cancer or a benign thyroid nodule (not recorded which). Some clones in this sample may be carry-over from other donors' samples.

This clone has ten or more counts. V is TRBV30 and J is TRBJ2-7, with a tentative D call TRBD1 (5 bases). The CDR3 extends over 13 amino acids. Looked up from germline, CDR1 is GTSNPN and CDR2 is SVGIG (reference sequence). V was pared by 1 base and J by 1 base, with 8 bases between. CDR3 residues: CAWSEGVSYEQYF. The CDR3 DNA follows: TGTGCCTGGAGTGAAGGGGTTTCCTACGAGCAGTACTTC.

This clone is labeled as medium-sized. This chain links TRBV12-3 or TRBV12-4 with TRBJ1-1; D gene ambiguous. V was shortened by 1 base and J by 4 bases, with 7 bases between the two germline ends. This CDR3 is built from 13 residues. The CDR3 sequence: CASSLVGSTEAFF. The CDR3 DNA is TGTGCCAGCAGTTTAGTCGGATCCACTGAAGCTTTCTTT.

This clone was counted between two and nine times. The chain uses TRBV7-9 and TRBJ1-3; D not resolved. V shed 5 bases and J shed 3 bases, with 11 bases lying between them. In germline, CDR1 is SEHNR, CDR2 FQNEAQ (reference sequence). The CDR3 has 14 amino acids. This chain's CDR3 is CASSQEVFGNTIYF. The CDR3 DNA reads TGTGCCAGCAGCCAGGAGGTCTTTGGAAACACCATATATTTT. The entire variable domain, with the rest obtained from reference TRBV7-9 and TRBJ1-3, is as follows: DTGVSQNPRHKITKRGQNVTFRCDPISEHNRLYWYRQTLGQGPEFLTYFQNEAQLEKSRLLSDRFSAERPKGSFSTLEIQRTEQGDSAMYLCASSQEVFGNTIYFGEGSWLTVV.

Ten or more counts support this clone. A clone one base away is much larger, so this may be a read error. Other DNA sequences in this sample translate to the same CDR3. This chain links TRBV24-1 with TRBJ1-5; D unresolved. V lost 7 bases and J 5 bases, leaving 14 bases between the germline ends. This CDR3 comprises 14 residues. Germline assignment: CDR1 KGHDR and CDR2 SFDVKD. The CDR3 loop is CATSDENWDQPQHF. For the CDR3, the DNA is TGTGCCACCAGCGATGAGAACTGGGATCAGCCCCAGCATTTT.

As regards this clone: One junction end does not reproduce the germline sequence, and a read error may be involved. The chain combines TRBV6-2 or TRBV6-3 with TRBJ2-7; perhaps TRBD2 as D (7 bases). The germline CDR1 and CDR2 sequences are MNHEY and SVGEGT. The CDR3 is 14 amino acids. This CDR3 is CSSSRGGGKYEQYF. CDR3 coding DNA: TGTTCCAGCAGTAGAGGGGGGGGTAAGTACGAGCAGTACTTC.

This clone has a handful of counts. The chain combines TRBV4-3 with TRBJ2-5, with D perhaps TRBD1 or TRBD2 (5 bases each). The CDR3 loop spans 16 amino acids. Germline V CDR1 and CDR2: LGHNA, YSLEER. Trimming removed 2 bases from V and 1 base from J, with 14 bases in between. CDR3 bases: TGCGCCAGCAGCCAAAGGGTGGGGACCACCCAAGAGACCCAGTACTTC. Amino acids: CASSQRVGTTQETQYF.

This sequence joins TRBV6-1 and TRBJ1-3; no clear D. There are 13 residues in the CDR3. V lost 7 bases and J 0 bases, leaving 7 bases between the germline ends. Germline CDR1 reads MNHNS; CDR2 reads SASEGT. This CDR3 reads CASNAASGNTIYF. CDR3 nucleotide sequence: TGTGCCAGCAACGCGGCCTCTGGAAACACCATATATTTT.

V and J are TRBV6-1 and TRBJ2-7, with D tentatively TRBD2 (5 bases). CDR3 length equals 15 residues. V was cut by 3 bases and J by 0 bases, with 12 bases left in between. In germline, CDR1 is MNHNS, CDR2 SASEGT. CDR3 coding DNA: TGTGCCAGCAGTGAGGAGGCAACGCTCTCCTACGAGCAGTACTTC. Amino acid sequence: CASSEEATLSYEQYF.

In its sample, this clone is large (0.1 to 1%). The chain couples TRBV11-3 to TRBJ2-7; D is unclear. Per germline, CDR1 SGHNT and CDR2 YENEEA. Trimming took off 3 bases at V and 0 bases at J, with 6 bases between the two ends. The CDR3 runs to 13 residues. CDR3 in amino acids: CASSFGSSYEQYF. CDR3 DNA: TGTGCCAGCAGCTTCGGTAGCTCCTACGAGCAGTACTTC.

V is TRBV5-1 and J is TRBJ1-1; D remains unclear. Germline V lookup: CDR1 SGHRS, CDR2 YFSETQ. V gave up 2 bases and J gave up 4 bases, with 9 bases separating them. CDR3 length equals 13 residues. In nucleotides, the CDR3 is TGCGCCAGCAGCTTTGGCAGAGCCACTGAAGCTTTCTTT. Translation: CASSFGRATEAFF. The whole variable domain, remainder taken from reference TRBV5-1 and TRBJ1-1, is KAGVTQTPRYLIKTRGQQVTLSCSPISGHRSVSWYQQTPGQGLQFLFEYFSETQRNKGNFPGRFSGRQFSNSRSEMNVSTLELGDSALYLCASSFGRATEAFFGQGTRLTVV.

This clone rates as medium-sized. The CDR3 sequence is CASSGRFSYNEQFF. The CDR3 DNA reads as TGTGCCAGCAGCGGTAGGTTCTCCTACAATGAGCAGTTCTTC. The rearrangement uses TRBV9 and TRBJ2-1; D gene uncertain. Germline assignment: CDR1 SGDLS and CDR2 YYNGEE. Trimming took off 3 bases at V and 0 bases at J, with 7 bases between the two ends. CDR3 length: 14 residues.

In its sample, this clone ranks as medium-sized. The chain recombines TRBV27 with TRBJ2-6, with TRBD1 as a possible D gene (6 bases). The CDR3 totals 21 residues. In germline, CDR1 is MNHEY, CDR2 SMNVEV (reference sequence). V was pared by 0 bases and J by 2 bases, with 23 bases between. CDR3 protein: CASSLSGRGIIKVPGANVLTF. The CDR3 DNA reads TGTGCCAGCAGTTTATCGGGCAGGGGAATAATAAAGGTCCCTGGGGCCAACGTCCTGACTTTC.

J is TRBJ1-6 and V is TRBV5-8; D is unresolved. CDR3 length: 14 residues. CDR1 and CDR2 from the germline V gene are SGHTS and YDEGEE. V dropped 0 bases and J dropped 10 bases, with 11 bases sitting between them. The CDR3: CASSLAGGGSPLHF. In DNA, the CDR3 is TGTGCCAGCAGCTTGGCCGGAGGAGGCTCACCCCTCCACTTT.

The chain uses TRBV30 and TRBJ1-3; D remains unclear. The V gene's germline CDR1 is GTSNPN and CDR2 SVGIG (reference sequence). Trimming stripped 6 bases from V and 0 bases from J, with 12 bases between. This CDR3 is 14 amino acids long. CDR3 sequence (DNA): TGTGCCTGTCCGCGGGGAGGCTCTGGAAACACCATATATTTT. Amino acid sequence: CACPRGGSGNTIYF.

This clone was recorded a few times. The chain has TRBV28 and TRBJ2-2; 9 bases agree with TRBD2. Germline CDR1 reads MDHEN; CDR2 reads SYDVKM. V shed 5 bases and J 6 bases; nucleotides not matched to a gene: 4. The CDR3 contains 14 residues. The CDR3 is CASSRTSAAGELFF. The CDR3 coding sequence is TGTGCCAGCAGTCGGACTAGCGCTGCCGGGGAGCTGTTTTTT.

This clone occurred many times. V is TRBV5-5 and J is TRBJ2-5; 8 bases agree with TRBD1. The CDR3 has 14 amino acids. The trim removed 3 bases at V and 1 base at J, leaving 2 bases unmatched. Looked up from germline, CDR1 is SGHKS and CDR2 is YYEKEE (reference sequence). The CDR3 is CASSSGQGQETQYF. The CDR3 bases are TGTGCCAGCAGCTCCGGACAGGGCCAAGAGACCCAGTACTTC.

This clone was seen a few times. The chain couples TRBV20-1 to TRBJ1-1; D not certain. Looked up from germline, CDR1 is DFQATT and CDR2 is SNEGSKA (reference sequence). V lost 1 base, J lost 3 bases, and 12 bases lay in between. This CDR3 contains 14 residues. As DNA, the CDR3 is TGCAGTGCTAGAGTGGGCAATCGGGACACTGAAGCTTTCTTT. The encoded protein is CSARVGNRDTEAFF.

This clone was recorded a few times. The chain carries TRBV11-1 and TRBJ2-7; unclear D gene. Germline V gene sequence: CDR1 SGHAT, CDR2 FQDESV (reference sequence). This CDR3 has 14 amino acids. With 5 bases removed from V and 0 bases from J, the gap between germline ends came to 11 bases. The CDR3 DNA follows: TGTGCCAGCAGCCCGGGCCAATCCTCCTACGAGCAGTACTTC. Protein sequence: CASSPGQSSYEQYF.

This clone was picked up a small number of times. This chain's CDR3 is CASSVSGTGPYEQYF. Written as DNA, the CDR3 is TGTGCCAGCAGTGTCTCCGGGACAGGCCCCTACGAGCAGTACTTC. V usage is TRBV25-1 and J usage is TRBJ2-7; 8 bases fit TRBD1. Per the germline V gene, CDR1 is MGHDK and CDR2 is SYGVNS. The CDR3 extends over 15 amino acids. The J segment lost 2 bases and the V segment lost 4 bases, leaving 7 bases of the junction unmatched.

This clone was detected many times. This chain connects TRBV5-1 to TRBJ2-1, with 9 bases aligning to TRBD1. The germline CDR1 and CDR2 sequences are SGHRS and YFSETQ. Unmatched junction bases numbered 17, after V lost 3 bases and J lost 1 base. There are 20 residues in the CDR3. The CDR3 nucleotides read TGCGCCAGCAGCTCCCCGGGGACAGGGTTTACCATATCGTCCTACAATGAGCAGTTCTTC. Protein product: CASSSPGTGFTISSYNEQFF.